The 22 T cell receptor beta chains below come from one sample, sequenced in a study of T-cell reconstitution after alpha-beta-depleted transplantation in children. Preparation of the TCRbeta library used unique molecular identifiers. MiXCR was run by TCRdb on the PCR reads, yielding one entry per CDR3 protein. The sample has under 750,000 distinct CDR3 sequences; more than 20% are singletons. Sequenced here: PBMCs, mostly from graft donor cells, sampled 360 days after TCRalphabeta/CD19-depleted stem cell transplant. Every receptor here comes from a boy younger than two who had a stem cell transplant for acute myeloid leukemia, so the T cells may come from the graft donor.

The chain couples TRBV5-1 to TRBJ2-3; possible D gene TRBD1, 7 bases. This CDR3 spans 15 amino acids. Germline CDR1 reads SGHRS; CDR2 reads YFSETQ. Trimming removed 0 bases at V and 5 bases at J, with 13 bases between. The CDR3 protein is CASSLEVQGGDTQYF. As DNA, the CDR3 is TGCGCCAGCAGCTTGGAGGTCCAGGGGGGAGATACGCAGTATTTT.

The rearrangement joins TRBV20-1 to TRBJ1-1; the D is unclear. The ends were cut back, 3 bases at V and 11 bases at J, with 7 bases in the middle. The CDR3 sequence is 9 residues long. Germline V lookup: CDR1 DFQATT, CDR2 SNEGSKA (reference sequence). The CDR3 DNA reads TGCAGTGCTAGGCGGTCGGCTTTCTTT. Residues: CSARRSAFF.

This clonotype was detected many times. This chain connects TRBV12-3 or TRBV12-4 to TRBJ2-5, with 9 bases aligning to TRBD1. The ends lost 4 bases at V and 5 bases at J; junction bases unmatched: 5. This CDR3 spans 14 amino acids. The CDR3 loop reads CASSSTGGRETQYF. The CDR3 DNA reads as TGTGCCAGCAGTTCTACAGGGGGCCGGGAGACCCAGTACTTC.

The sample holds many counts of this clonotype. The CDR3 protein is CSVDEALAGVIQETQYF. The CDR3 DNA sequence: TGCAGCGTTGATGAGGCTCTCGCGGGGGTAATCCAAGAGACCCAGTACTTC. The V gene is TRBV29-1, the J gene TRBJ2-5; 7 nucleotides align to TRBD2. Trimming took 3 bases from V and 1 from J; bases not matched to a gene: 14. This CDR3 region has 17 residues. Germline V gives CDR1 SQVTM, CDR2 ANQGSEA.

A remark on this clonotype: Being one base from a much bigger clone, this may be a read error. This rearrangement joins TRBV6-2 or TRBV6-3 to TRBJ2-7, with D unclear. The CDR3 is 11 amino acids. Trimming cost V 2 bases and J 6 bases, with 5 bases left between them. Germline V gives CDR1 MNHEY, CDR2 SVGEGT. This CDR3 is CASSYRLEQYF. For the CDR3, the DNA is TGTGCCAGCAGTTACCGCCTCGAGCAGTACTTC.

This clonotype was found a few times. V usage is TRBV20-1 and J usage is TRBJ2-5; 16 bases match TRBD2. Germline CDR1 reads DFQATT; CDR2 reads SNEGSKA (reference sequence). Germline trimming cut 2 bases from V and 4 bases from J; bases unmatched to any gene: 16. This CDR3 spans 20 amino acids. The CDR3 sequence is CSARPHSSPGTSGGGETQYF. CDR3 sequence (DNA): TGCAGTGCTAGACCCCACTCCTCACCCGGGACTAGCGGGGGGGGAGAGACCCAGTACTTC.

This clonotype was seen many times. The CDR3 DNA reads as TGTGCCAGCAGCTTAGGGGGCGGCTACGAGCAGTACGTC. The encoded protein is CASSLGGGYEQYV. The chain combines TRBV7-9 with TRBJ2-7, with D tentatively TRBD1 (5 bases). This CDR3 spans 13 amino acids. Trimming removed 1 base from V and 3 bases from J, with 7 bases in between. Germline CDR1 and CDR2: SEHNR and FQNEAQ (reference sequence).

J is TRBJ2-7 and V is TRBV10-3; D not certain. The V gene's germline CDR1 is ENHRY and CDR2 SYGVKD. V lost 4 bases and J 3 bases, leaving 10 bases between the germline ends. The CDR3 spans 13 residues. DNA for the CDR3: TGTGCCATCAGTGCCACTTTTGTCTACGAGCAGTACTTC. Its protein product is CAISATFVYEQYF.

This clonotype was seen more than once but under ten times. The rearrangement joins TRBV4-3 to TRBJ2-5; D is ambiguous. CDR3 length equals 14 residues. Looked up from germline, CDR1 is LGHNA and CDR2 is YSLEER. V lost 0 bases to trimming and J lost 5 bases, with 10 bases between them. The CDR3 region is CASSQDSSQETQYF. DNA for the CDR3: TGCGCCAGCAGCCAAGATTCCAGCCAGGAGACCCAGTACTTC.

On this clonotype itself: Because it lacks the conserved phenylalanine or tryptophan at the end, this CDR3 is likely a read error. V is TRBV6-1 and J is TRBJ2-5; D perhaps matches TRBD2 (6 bases). V was clipped by 3 bases and J by 1 base, with 12 bases between them. The CDR3 contains 15 residues. Germline lookup yields CDR1 MNHNS and CDR2 SASEGT. The CDR3 nucleotides read TGTGCCAGCAGTGACGGCTGGGACTTCCAAGAGACCCAGTACATC. Its translation: CASSDGWDFQETQYI.

This clonotype was counted between two and nine times. The V call is TRBV20-1, the J call TRBJ2-2; 8 nucleotides match TRBD1. From germline, CDR1 is DFQATT and CDR2 SNEGSKA (reference sequence). With 3 bases clipped from V and 6 bases from J, the junction kept 9 bases outside the gene matches. This CDR3 is 15 amino acids long. The chain's CDR3 is CSARDRERKAGELFF. CDR3 bases: TGCAGTGCTAGGGACAGGGAACGTAAGGCCGGGGAGCTGTTTTTT.

In its sample, this clonotype was seen many times. V gene TRBV5-1 combines with J gene TRBJ2-1; 11 bases line up with TRBD1. Per the germline V gene, CDR1 is SGHRS and CDR2 is YFSETQ. V shed 4 bases and J 6 bases; nucleotides not matched to a gene: 6. This CDR3 comprises 15 residues. This chain's CDR3 is CASSRSGTGGNEQFF. For the CDR3, the DNA is TGCGCCAGCAGCAGATCCGGGACAGGGGGCAATGAGCAGTTCTTC.

This clonotype was observed many times. The chain is built from TRBV7-3 and TRBJ2-5; D may be TRBD1 or TRBD2 (5 bases each). V was clipped by 4 bases and J by 1 base, with 16 bases between them. Germline CDR1 reads SGHTA; CDR2 reads FQGTGA. This CDR3 has 16 residues. The CDR3 nucleotides read TGTGCCAGCAGCTCCCACGGGACGGATGGCCAAGAGACCCAGTACTTC. It translates to CASSSHGTDGQETQYF. The full variable domain, completed using reference TRBV7-3 and TRBJ2-5, is GAGVSQTPSNKVTEKGKYVELRCDPISGHTALYWYRQSLGQGPEFLIYFQGTGAADDSGLPNDRFFAVRPEGSVSTLKIQRTERGDSAVYLCASSSHGTDGQETQYFGPGTRLLVL.

This clonotype has only a few counts. The V call is TRBV29-1, the J call TRBJ2-3; D unclear. From germline, CDR1 is SQVTM and CDR2 ANQGSEA. V lost 0 bases and J lost 6, with 13 bases in between. CDR3 length equals 14 residues. CDR3 in amino acids: CSVEEGYGGDTQYF. DNA of the CDR3: TGCAGCGTTGAAGAAGGGTATGGCGGTGATACGCAGTATTTT.

In this sample, this clonotype turned up a few times. The rearrangement joins TRBV20-1 to TRBJ2-5, with TRBD1 matching 8 bases. The CDR3 is 14 residues long. V lost 0 bases, J lost 4 bases, and 4 bases stayed unmatched. CDR1 DFQATT and CDR2 SNEGSKA come from the germline V gene (reference sequence). CDR3 sequence (DNA): TGCAGTGCTAGAGATCGACAGGGGTTAGAGACCCAGTACTTC. This codes for CSARDRQGLETQYF.

A few counts support this clonotype. The chain couples TRBV12-3 or TRBV12-4 to TRBJ2-1; D uncertain. The CDR3 runs 12 residues. The ends were cut back, 5 bases at V and 7 bases at J, with 9 bases in the middle. CDR3 DNA: TGTGCCAGCAGTCGCTCCGCAAATGAGCAGTTCTTC. Its translation: CASSRSANEQFF.

The chain combines TRBV20-1 with TRBJ2-5; 10 nucleotides align to TRBD2. The germline gives CDR1 DFQATT, CDR2 SNEGSKA (reference sequence). V dropped 4 bases and J dropped 4; count of bases not matched to a gene: 6. The CDR3 is made up of 14 amino acids. As DNA, the CDR3 is TGCAGTGCTAAACAGCGGGGGGGTCGAGAGACCCAGTACTTC. Its translation: CSAKQRGGRETQYF.

In its sample, this clonotype was seen many times. The J gene is TRBJ1-5, the V gene TRBV20-1, with D possibly matching TRBD1 (6 bases). Germline assignment: CDR1 DFQATT and CDR2 SNEGSKA (reference sequence). The CDR3 runs to 14 residues. V shed 3 bases and J shed 3 bases, with 12 bases lying between them. This CDR3 is CSASWQGPNQPQHF. Here the CDR3 DNA reads TGCAGTGCTAGCTGGCAGGGGCCCAATCAGCCCCAGCATTTT.

The table lists this clonotype with a few counts. This chain links TRBV29-1 with TRBJ2-3; no clear D. From germline, CDR1 is SQVTM and CDR2 ANQGSEA. This CDR3 spans 13 amino acids. The CDR3, as DNA: TGCACCGTATCCGGTCTGGCTTCAGATACGCAGTATTTT. Protein product: CTVSGLASDTQYF.

This chain uses TRBV24-1 with TRBJ1-1; 10 bases match TRBD1. The J segment lost 4 bases and the V segment lost 4 bases, leaving 5 bases of the junction unmatched. Germline V gene data show CDR1 as KGHDR and CDR2 as SFDVKD. The CDR3 consists of 15 residues. CDR3 DNA: TGTGCCACCAGTGACCGGGGACAGGGGAGCACTGAAGCTTTCTTT. Amino acid sequence: CATSDRGQGSTEAFF.

Many counts were recorded for this clonotype. CDR3 DNA sequence: TGCAGTGCTAGAGCCAGGGGAAGTGAAAAACTGTTTTTT. As protein: CSARARGSEKLFF. The genes are TRBV20-1 and TRBJ1-4; a possible D gene is TRBD1 (6 bases). This CDR3 has 13 amino acids. Trimming shortened V by 1 base and J by 7 bases, and 10 bases separated the two germline ends. Germline V gene sequence: CDR1 DFQATT, CDR2 SNEGSKA (reference sequence).

The sample holds many counts of this clonotype. The chain employs TRBV5-5 and TRBJ2-1, with D tentatively TRBD1 (6 bases). This CDR3 region has 13 residues. Between the trimmed V and J ends, which lost 2 bases and 5 bases, there was a span of 8 bases. Germline loops: CDR1 SGHKS, CDR2 YYEKEE (reference sequence). Here the CDR3 DNA reads TGTGCCAGCAGCTTCCCAGGGGACAATGAGCAGTTCTTC. It yields the protein CASSFPGDNEQFF.